This TCR beta chain came from a study of CXCR3-negative and CXCR3-positive naive CD8 T cells. CDR1 and CDR2 from the germline V gene are KGHDR and SFDVKD. The CDR3 loop spans 13 amino acids. Points from the study as a whole: Relative to CXCR3-negative naive cells, CXCR3-positive naive cells had more hydrophobic TRB CDR3s. Naive CXCR3-negative cells resembled naive CXCR3-positive cells in TRBV-TRBJ usage; memory cells differed.

The authors made the TRB cDNA libraries by 5' RACE using UMI labels. Reprocessing the 5' RACE reads, TCRdb reports a single entry for every CDR3 protein and omits DNA. The sample table sets out 100,000 to 150,000 distinct CDR3 sequences. On this clonotype: Its antigen remains unidentified.

The chain uses TRBV24-1 and TRBJ2-5; TCRdb names TRBD1, which stays unverified in the absence of DNA. The source of this sequence is a human donor in good health. Some clones in this sample may be carry-over from other donors' samples. Sequenced input: naive CXCR3+ CD8+ T cells from blood. Subset reported: CD45RO-CCR7+CD27+CD95- naive CD8+ T cells expressing CXCR3 (TNR3+). The CDR3 protein is CATSPRTEETQYF.